This T cell receptor (beta chain) was sequenced for a study of CD8 T cells in Susac syndrome. Study-level background: Susac syndrome patients were untreated, on corticosteroids with some adding intravenous immunoglobulin, or on intravenous immunoglobulin only.

RNA was extracted with the RNeasy kit, and a quantity of roughly 0.5 to 1 ug was reverse transcribed using random hexamers. Across 54 Vbeta and 13 Jbeta, immunoSEQ multiplex PCR amplified TCR beta CDR3. TCRdb reanalysed the immunoSEQ multiplex PCR reads using MiXCR and keeps one entry per CDR3 protein. The sample contains about 190,000 distinct CDR3 sequences, around 95% of which appear only once. Germline loops: CDR1 SQVTM, CDR2 ANQGSEA. The V segment lost 4 bases and the J segment 4 bases; nucleotides outside the gene matches: 6. The CDR3 sequence is 13 residues long. The sequencing input was CD4+ T cells from PBMCs. The chain is built from TRBV29-1 and TRBJ1-1, with 7 bases identical to TRBD1. This sequence originates from a human donor with Susac syndrome. DNA for the CDR3: TGCAGCGTTGCGGGACAGATGGTCACTGAAGCTTTCTTT. Translating it yields CSVAGQMVTEAFF.